One and the same sample provided the 18 T cell receptor beta chains below, sequenced in a study of blood T cells in healthy people across ages. Primers used in a second PCR of roughly 6 to 12 cycles were a sample-barcoded 5' primer and a J-beta primer mix. MiXCR was run by TCRdb on the 5' RACE reads, yielding one entry per CDR3 protein. The table lists fewer than 2,000,000 distinct CDR3 sequences, about 31% of them singletons. The sample taken for sequencing was blood. These receptor sequences come from a woman aged 25 to 39 in good health.

Notes on this clonotype: Just one base apart from a much larger clone, this may be a read error. V and J are TRBV4-1 and TRBJ2-1; D call uncertain. The CDR3 is made up of 12 amino acids. Germline assignment: CDR1 MGHRA and CDR2 YSYEKL. The CDR3 nucleotides read TGCGCCGGCAGCCCGGAGTACAATGAGCAGTTCTTC. Protein sequence: CAGSPEYNEQFF.

This clonotype has just a few counts. This sequence joins TRBV25-1 and TRBJ1-1; TRBD1 agrees at 9 bases. This CDR3 contains 14 residues. Germline V gene sequence: CDR1 MGHDK, CDR2 SYGVNS. V was pared by 4 bases and J by 5 bases, with 5 bases of the junction left unmatched. DNA for the CDR3: TGTGCCAGCAGTGCTTACGGACAGGGGACTGAAGCTTTCTTT. This translates into CASSAYGQGTEAFF.

This clonotype showed up many times. The chain combines TRBV6-2 or TRBV6-3 with TRBJ2-5; TRBD2 aligns across 10 bases. V dropped 6 bases and J dropped 1; count of bases not matched to a gene: 11. The germline V gene has CDR1 MNHEY and CDR2 SVGEGT. The CDR3 length is 17 residues. CDR3 sequence: CASRTLMSGGAQETQYF. The CDR3 DNA sequence: TGTGCCAGCAGGACCCTTATGAGCGGGGGGGCCCAAGAGACCCAGTACTTC.

In this sample, this clonotype turned up a few times. This rearrangement joins TRBV5-5 to TRBJ2-7, with TRBD1 matching over 8 bases. Germline loops: CDR1 SGHKS, CDR2 YYEKEE (reference sequence). The J segment lost 5 bases and the V segment lost 2 bases, leaving 6 bases of the junction unmatched. The CDR3 contains 14 residues. CDR3: CASSFEGRGHEQYF. The CDR3 nucleotides read TGTGCCAGCAGCTTCGAGGGCAGGGGGCACGAGCAGTACTTC.

The chain joins TRBV20-1 to TRBJ2-1; D remains ambiguous. The germline gives CDR1 DFQATT, CDR2 SNEGSKA (reference sequence). This CDR3 is built from 13 residues. Trimming removed 5 bases at V and 0 bases at J, with 8 bases between. CDR3 nucleotide sequence: TGCAGTGCTCCAATCCCCTCCTACAATGAGCAGTTCTTC. Translating gives CSAPIPSYNEQFF.

This clonotype was seen more than once but under ten times. V and J are TRBV29-1 and TRBJ2-3; D may be TRBD2 (6 bases). Germline assignment: CDR1 SQVTM and CDR2 ANQGSEA. Trimming cost V 4 bases and J 4 bases, with 18 bases left between them. The CDR3 contains 15 residues. The CDR3 sequence is CSVAGELFGADTQYF. The CDR3, as DNA: TGCAGCGTTGCGGGGGAACTCTTTGGAGCAGATACGCAGTATTTT.

V gene TRBV9 combines with J gene TRBJ1-2; 10 positions agree with TRBD1. The CDR3 is made up of 18 amino acids. The junction had 19 bases not matched to a gene; V was cut back by 3 bases and J by 8 bases. In germline, CDR1 is SGDLS, CDR2 YYNGEE. The CDR3 nucleotides read TGTGCCAGCAGCGAAACGGATGAAAAAGACAGGGGGCGGCTAGGCTACACCTTC. Translating gives CASSETDEKDRGRLGYTF.

This clonotype has just a few counts. This chain uses TRBV20-1 with TRBJ2-1, with TRBD2 matching 7 bases. In germline, CDR1 is DFQATT, CDR2 SNEGSKA (reference sequence). There are 14 residues in the CDR3. After removal of 5 bases from V and 1 base from J, the junction contained 5 bases not matched to a gene. The CDR3 here is CSAGGGRSYNEQFF. The CDR3 bases are TGCAGTGCTGGGGGGGGGAGGTCCTACAATGAGCAGTTCTTC.

This clonotype was seen only a few times. The chain uses TRBV7-9 and TRBJ2-3; 12 bases are shared with TRBD1. V trimming: 5 bases; J trimming: 3 bases; junction bases outside the gene matches: 3. The germline V gene encodes CDR1 SEHNR and CDR2 FQNEAQ (reference sequence). This CDR3 spans 15 amino acids. The CDR3 here is CASSQGQGATDTQYF. As DNA, the CDR3 is TGTGCCAGCAGCCAGGGACAGGGGGCGACAGATACGCAGTATTTT.

The genes are TRBV6-5 and TRBJ1-1, with D perhaps TRBD1 (6 bases). The length of the CDR3 is 13 residues. V lost 2 bases to trimming and J lost 3 bases, with 7 bases between them. The germline gives CDR1 MNHEY, CDR2 SVGAGI. For the CDR3, the DNA is TGTGCCAGCAGTTACGAGGGGGACACTGAAGCTTTCTTT. This encodes CASSYEGDTEAFF.

This clonotype has a handful of counts. The rearrangement uses TRBV27 and TRBJ2-7; TRBD2 agrees at 10 bases. CDR3 length equals 15 residues. Per the germline V gene, CDR1 is MNHEY and CDR2 is SMNVEV (reference sequence). V was pared by 4 bases and J by 4 bases, with 7 bases of the junction left unmatched. The CDR3 DNA reads TGTGCCAGCAGTTCCTCTAGCGGGGGAAGATACGAGCAGTACTTC. Protein sequence: CASSSSSGGRYEQYF.

The genes are TRBV18 and TRBJ2-5; D gene uncertain. The CDR3 totals 12 residues. CDR1 and CDR2 from the germline V gene are KGHSH and LQKENI. The V end was cut by 3 bases, the J end by 11 bases, with 13 bases between. This CDR3 reads CASSPYPAEQYF. CDR3 nucleotides: TGTGCCAGCTCACCTTACCCGGCGGAGCAGTACTTC.

This clonotype was detected a few times. The rearrangement joins TRBV15 to TRBJ2-1; D might be TRBD1 or TRBD2, each matching 5 bases. Trimming shortened V by 0 bases and J by 13 bases, and 19 bases separated the two germline ends. The CDR3 length is 15 residues. CDR1 is LNHNV, CDR2 YYDKDF, per germline (reference sequence). This chain's CDR3 is CATSRDRTSGGAQFF. The CDR3, as DNA: TGTGCCACCAGCAGAGATCGGACCTCTGGGGGAGCCCAGTTCTTC.

In its sample, this clonotype was seen a few times. The V and J genes are TRBV20-1 and TRBJ2-1, with TRBD2 identical over 10 bases. The V and J ends lost 6 bases and 6 bases, in that order; junction bases with no gene match: 17. This CDR3 comprises 17 residues. The germline V gene has CDR1 DFQATT and CDR2 SNEGSKA (reference sequence). The CDR3 sequence is CSAEGLAGGRRINEQFF. The DNA for the CDR3 is TGCAGTGCCGAGGGGTTAGCGGGGGGCCGGAGAATCAATGAGCAGTTCTTC.

This chain joins TRBV5-6 and TRBJ1-2; D may be TRBD1 (5 bases). Germline V lookup: CDR1 SGHDT, CDR2 YYEEEE. This CDR3 region has 13 residues. V was clipped by 3 bases and J by 8 bases, with 14 bases between them. CDR3 sequence (DNA): TGTGCCAGCAGCTCCCGGGGGTTGATGGGCTACACCTTC. This translates into CASSSRGLMGYTF.

This clonotype was counted between two and nine times. The gene calls are TRBV20-1 and TRBJ2-1; a weak D match, TRBD1 (6 bases). The length of the CDR3 is 13 residues. The germline CDR1 and CDR2 sequences are DFQATT and SNEGSKA (reference sequence). Trimming stripped 6 bases from V and 8 bases from J, with 17 bases between. In nucleotides, the CDR3 is TGCAGTGCCGCCAGGGGTGCGACTGATGAGCAGTTCTTC. This codes for CSAARGATDEQFF.

This clonotype was seen more than once but under ten times. The chain recombines TRBV20-1 with TRBJ1-6; D ambiguous. CDR1 is DFQATT, CDR2 SNEGSKA, per germline (reference sequence). The CDR3 consists of 14 residues. Trimming cost V 4 bases and J 7 bases, with 14 bases left between them. This CDR3 reads CSAKSGNENSPLHF. The DNA of the CDR3 is TGCAGTGCTAAATCCGGGAACGAAAATTCACCCCTCCACTTT.

This clonotype has only a few counts. The rearrangement joins TRBV7-3 to TRBJ2-5; the match to TRBD2 covers 11 bases. The CDR3 covers 16 residues. Germline CDR1 is SGHTA and CDR2 is FQGTGA. The trim removed 2 bases at V and 4 bases at J, leaving 6 bases unmatched. The CDR3 DNA sequence: TGTGCCAGCAGCTTAGGGCTAGCGGGAGGTCCAGAGACCCAGTACTTC. Its translation is CASSLGLAGGPETQYF.